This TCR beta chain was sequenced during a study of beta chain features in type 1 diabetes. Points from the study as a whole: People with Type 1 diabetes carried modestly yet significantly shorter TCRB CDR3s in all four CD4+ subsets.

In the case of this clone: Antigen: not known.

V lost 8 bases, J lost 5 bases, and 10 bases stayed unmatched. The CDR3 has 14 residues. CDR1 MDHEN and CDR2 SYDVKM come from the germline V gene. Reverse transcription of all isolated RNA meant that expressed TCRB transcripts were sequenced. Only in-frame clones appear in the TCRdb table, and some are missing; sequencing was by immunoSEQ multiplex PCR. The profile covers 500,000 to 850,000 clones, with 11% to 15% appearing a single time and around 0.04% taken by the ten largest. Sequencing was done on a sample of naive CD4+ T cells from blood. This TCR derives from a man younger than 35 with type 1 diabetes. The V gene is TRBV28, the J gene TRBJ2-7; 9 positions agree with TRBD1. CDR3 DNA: TGTGCCAGCGTCCCGGGACAGGGTCAAGACGAGCAGTACTTC. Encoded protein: CASVPGQGQDEQYF.